A single sample is the source of the 19 T cell receptor beta chains below, sequenced in a study of T cells after yellow fever vaccination. Via MiXCR, TCRdb re-called the 5' RACE reads, giving one row per CDR3 protein. Of a few hundred thousand distinct CDR3 sequences in the sample, approximately 7% were seen once. This specimen was PBMCs, taken about 41 days after the first yellow fever vaccination. The receptors stem from a man younger than 35 who received the YFV17D yellow fever vaccine.

This clonotype has only a few counts. This rearrangement joins TRBV7-2 to TRBJ2-7; D not resolved. V was pared by 4 bases and J by 0 bases, with 10 bases between. CDR3 length: 14 residues. The germline V gene encodes CDR1 SGHTA and CDR2 FQGNSA. CDR3: CASSSDETSYEQYF. DNA of the CDR3: TGTGCCAGCAGCTCGGACGAAACCTCCTACGAGCAGTACTTC.

In its sample, this clonotype was seen a few times. The rearrangement joins TRBV18 to TRBJ2-1, with TRBD2 identical over 9 bases. V lost 0 bases to trimming and J lost 10 bases; unmatched junction nucleotides: 10. Germline V CDR1 and CDR2: KGHSH, LQKENI. The CDR3 runs to 16 residues. The CDR3 sequence: CASSPPASGALGEQFF. The CDR3 coding sequence is TGTGCCAGCTCACCACCGGCTAGCGGGGCCCTCGGGGAGCAGTTCTTC.

The chain combines TRBV11-2 with TRBJ1-3; D perhaps matches TRBD1 (6 bases). Trimming cost V 2 bases and J 0 bases, with 20 bases left between them. Germline V lookup: CDR1 SGHAT, CDR2 FQNNGV. This CDR3 is 19 amino acids long. The CDR3 region has the DNA TGTGCCAGCAGCTTAAGGGGGGTTCATTACCGCTTCTCTGGAAACACCATATATTTT. Translated: CASSLRGVHYRFSGNTIYF.

This clonotype was detected many times. The chain joins TRBV5-6 to TRBJ2-2; 10 bases are a match to TRBD1. This CDR3 has 17 amino acids. J was trimmed by 5 bases and V by 3 bases; bases with no gene match: 10. Germline CDR1 and CDR2: SGHDT and YYEEEE. CDR3 nucleotides: TGTGCCAGCAGCTCCGGCGGGACAGGGGAGGAGACCGGGGAGCTGTTTTTT. Protein sequence: CASSSGGTGEETGELFF.

The chain is built from TRBV5-4 and TRBJ2-4; D not certain. The CDR3 loop spans 15 amino acids. CDR1 and CDR2 from the germline V gene are SGHNT and YYREEE (reference sequence). Trimming took off 3 bases at V and 0 bases at J, with 10 bases between the two ends. The CDR3 DNA reads TGTGCCAGCAGCTCTACCTCCGGAGCCAAAAACATTCAGTACTTC. Its translation is CASSSTSGAKNIQYF. The variable domain in full, with the rest retrieved from reference TRBV5-4 and TRBJ2-4, is ETGVTQSPTHLIKTRGQQVTLRCSSQSGHNTVSWYQQALGQGPQFIFQYYREEENGRGNFPPRFSGLQFPNYSSELNVNALELDDSALYLCASSSTSGAKNIQYFGAGTRLSVL.

This clonotype came up many times. The rearrangement links TRBV4-3 to TRBJ1-2; D may be TRBD1 (6 bases). Germline V gene lookup returns CDR1 LGHNA and CDR2 YSLEER. The V and J ends lost 0 bases and 8 bases respectively, with 16 bases between them. This CDR3 is built from 15 residues. CDR3 DNA sequence: TGCGCCAGCAGCCAAGATCGTCAGGGGCGCGAAGGCTACACCTTC. Translated: CASSQDRQGREGYTF.

The chain recombines TRBV4-3 with TRBJ2-1, with a possible D match to TRBD1 (5 bases). Between the trimmed V and J ends, which lost 3 bases and 1 base, there was a span of 16 bases. Germline V CDR1 and CDR2: LGHNA, YSLEER. The CDR3 covers 17 residues. CDR3 amino acids: CASSQGLGIYSYNEQFF. In DNA, the CDR3 is TGCGCCAGCAGCCAGGGGCTTGGAATATATTCCTACAATGAGCAGTTCTTC.

This clonotype was counted only a few times. The V and J genes are TRBV5-4 and TRBJ2-5; TRBD2 matches at 12 bases. The CDR3 runs to 17 residues. Unmatched junction bases numbered 7, after V lost 0 bases and J lost 4 bases. Germline CDR1 SGHNT, CDR2 YYREEE (reference sequence). The CDR3 loop is CASSLEASGGALETQYF. The CDR3 DNA is TGTGCCAGCAGCTTGGAGGCTAGCGGGGGGGCCCTAGAGACCCAGTACTTC. Filled out from reference TRBV5-4 and TRBJ2-5, the complete variable domain reads ETGVTQSPTHLIKTRGQQVTLRCSSQSGHNTVSWYQQALGQGPQFIFQYYREEENGRGNFPPRFSGLQFPNYSSELNVNALELDDSALYLCASSLEASGGALETQYFGPGTRLLVL.

The chain is built from TRBV9 and TRBJ2-2, with TRBD2 identical over 12 bases. The CDR3 length is 18 residues. CDR1 and CDR2 from the germline V gene are SGDLS and YYNGEE. V lost 4 bases and J lost 6; bases outside the gene matches: 13. CDR3 region: CASSHKPSSGGAAGELFF. DNA for the CDR3: TGTGCCAGCAGCCACAAACCTTCTAGCGGGGGGGCAGCCGGGGAGCTGTTTTTT. The full variable domain, in which reference TRBV9 and TRBJ2-2 provide the parts outside the CDR3, is DSGVTQTPKHLITATGQRVTLRCSPRSGDLSVYWYQQSLDQGLQFLIQYYNGEERAKGNILERFSAQQFPDLHSELNLSSLELGDSALYFCASSHKPSSGGAAGELFFGEGSRLTVL.

V gene TRBV10-3 combines with J gene TRBJ2-7; no definite D call. Germline CDR1 and CDR2: ENHRY and SYGVKD. V was pared by 6 bases and J by 2 bases, with 11 bases between. This CDR3 contains 13 residues. DNA for the CDR3: TGTGCCATCAGCTTTTGGACCCCCTACGAGCAGTACTTC. Its protein product is CAISFWTPYEQYF.

The chain has TRBV4-3 and TRBJ2-3; 10 bases are shared with TRBD1. The length of the CDR3 is 16 residues. The germline V gene has CDR1 LGHNA and CDR2 YSLEER. The junction had 7 bases not matched to a gene; V was cut back by 5 bases and J by 2 bases. The CDR3 here is CASSAGTGALTDTQYF. CDR3 bases: TGCGCCAGCAGCGCGGGGACAGGGGCCCTCACAGATACGCAGTATTTT.

This clonotype was picked up a small number of times. The rearrangement links TRBV20-1 to TRBJ1-5, with D unclear. Germline values: CDR1 DFQATT, CDR2 SNEGSKA (reference sequence). V lost 0 bases to trimming and J lost 4 bases, with 16 bases between them. The CDR3 consists of 16 residues. The CDR3 region is CSARDGVTAENQPQHF. The CDR3 DNA sequence: TGCAGTGCTAGAGATGGGGTAACGGCAGAGAATCAGCCCCAGCATTTT.

This clonotype was seen only a few times. The J gene is TRBJ1-5, the V gene TRBV28; no reliable D call. Germline assignment: CDR1 MDHEN and CDR2 SYDVKM. Trimming shortened V by 6 bases and J by 7 bases, and 13 bases separated the two germline ends. The CDR3 consists of 13 residues. The CDR3 DNA reads as TGTGCCAGCAGCCCCATAGGTTGGCAGCCCCAGCATTTT. This encodes CASSPIGWQPQHF.

V usage is TRBV2 and J usage is TRBJ1-2; TRBD1 might be the D (5 bases). V lost 8 bases to trimming and J lost 0 bases, with 7 bases between them. CDR1 and CDR2 (germline): SNHLY, FYNNEI. The CDR3 has 12 residues. In nucleotides, the CDR3 is TGTGCCAGCGGACAAGCTAACTATGGCTACACCTTC. It specifies CASGQANYGYTF.

This clonotype appeared a few times. The chain couples TRBV11-2 to TRBJ2-1, with TRBD2 matching 13 bases. In germline, CDR1 is SGHAT, CDR2 FQNNGV. Trimming removed 5 bases from V and 2 bases from J; junction bases left unmatched: 9. The CDR3 totals 18 residues. CDR3 DNA sequence: TGTGCCAGCAGCCCCCGGCCGGGACTAGCGGGGACCTACAATGAGCAGTTCTTC. Amino acids: CASSPRPGLAGTYNEQFF.

This clonotype was counted a few times. The chain is built from TRBV10-3 and TRBJ2-3, with 7 nucleotides matching TRBD1. Germline V gene lookup returns CDR1 ENHRY and CDR2 SYGVKD. This CDR3 spans 13 amino acids. The V segment lost 10 bases and the J segment 4 bases; nucleotides outside the gene matches: 8. CDR3 nucleotide sequence: TGTGCCACCGGAACAGGGGAAGCAGATACGCAGTATTTT. Its translation: CATGTGEADTQYF.

At least ten counts were recorded for this clonotype. The CDR3 nucleotides read TGTGCCAGCAGCTTAATAAGGCCGAACACTGAAGCTTTCTTT. Protein sequence: CASSLIRPNTEAFF. V usage is TRBV7-2 and J usage is TRBJ1-1; no firm D call. V gave up 2 bases and J gave up 1 base, with 8 bases separating them. The CDR3 runs to 14 residues. In germline, CDR1 is SGHTA, CDR2 FQGNSA.

Only a few counts were recorded for this clonotype. The V call is TRBV5-6, the J call TRBJ2-1; 7 positions match TRBD2. The CDR3 covers 18 residues. Looked up from germline, CDR1 is SGHDT and CDR2 is YYEEEE. V was pared by 2 bases and J by 0 bases, with 11 bases of the junction left unmatched. CDR3 in DNA: TGTGCCAGCAGCTTTTGGGTTCAGCGGGGAAGCTCCTACAATGAGCAGTTCTTC. Amino acid sequence: CASSFWVQRGSSYNEQFF.

The sample holds a few counts of this clonotype. The genes are TRBV7-8 and TRBJ1-5; TRBD1 matches 7 bases. This CDR3 has 17 residues. In germline, CDR1 is SGHVS, CDR2 FQNEAQ. The V gene end was trimmed by 5 bases and the J gene end by 6 bases; junction bases not matched to a gene: 16. The chain's CDR3 is CASSKLKRGDSVQPQHF. The CDR3 nucleotides are TGTGCCAGCAGCAAGCTTAAAAGAGGGGACAGTGTTCAGCCCCAGCATTTT.